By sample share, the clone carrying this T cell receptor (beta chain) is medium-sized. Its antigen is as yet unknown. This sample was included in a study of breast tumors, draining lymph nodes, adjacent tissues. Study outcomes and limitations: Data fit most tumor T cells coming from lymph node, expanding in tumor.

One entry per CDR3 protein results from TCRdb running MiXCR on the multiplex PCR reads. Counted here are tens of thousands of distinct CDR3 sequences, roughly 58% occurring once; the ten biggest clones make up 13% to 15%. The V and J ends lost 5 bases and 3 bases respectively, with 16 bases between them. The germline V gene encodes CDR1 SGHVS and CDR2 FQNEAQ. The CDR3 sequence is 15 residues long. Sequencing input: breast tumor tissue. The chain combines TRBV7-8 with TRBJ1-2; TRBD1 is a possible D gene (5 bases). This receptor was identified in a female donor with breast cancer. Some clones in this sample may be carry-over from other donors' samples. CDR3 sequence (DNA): TGTGCCAGCAGCCCTTGGACAAATGAGGACTATGGCTACACCTTC. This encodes CASSPWTNEDYGYTF.